The rows below give T cell receptor beta chains drawn from one sample of a study of cytomegalovirus exposure and HLA in healthy donors. Sequencing was performed with immunoSEQ multiplex PCR; in TCRdb, only in-frame clones are kept and a portion is missing. The top ten clones hold over 1.5% of a sample with roughly 150,000 clones, roughly 84% of them seen once. Sequenced sample: PBMCs. The receptor set was obtained from a woman aged 18-30 years in good health and CMV-seronegative. Both conserved end residues are part of each CDR3. Fields, in order: V gene, J gene, CDR3 length, CDR3 protein.

V gene: TRBV2; J gene: TRBJ2-1; CDR3 length: 15; CDR3 protein: CATSTGTRNYNEQFF
V gene: TRBV4-1; J gene: TRBJ2-7; CDR3 length: 14; CDR3 protein: CASSQGDSSYEQYF
V gene: TRBV5-1; J gene: TRBJ2-5; CDR3 length: 14; CDR3 protein: CASSLGTSRETQYF
V gene: TRBV10-1; J gene: TRBJ1-2; CDR3 length: 14; CDR3 protein: CASSDRDRNHGYTF
V gene: TRBV18; J gene: TRBJ2-2; CDR3 length: 15; CDR3 protein: CASSPGTTNTGELFF
V gene: TRBV5-6; J gene: TRBJ2-7; CDR3 length: 12; CDR3 protein: CASSSDSYEQYF
V gene: TRBV7-8; J gene: TRBJ2-5; CDR3 length: 14; CDR3 protein: CASSSKDRQETQYF
V gene: TRBV4-2; J gene: TRBJ1-2; CDR3 length: 17; CDR3 protein: CASSQDLGKGVNYGYTF
V gene: TRBV21-1; J gene: TRBJ1-2; CDR3 length: 14; CDR3 protein: CASRDRDRGVSYTF
V gene: TRBV29-1; J gene: TRBJ2-3; CDR3 length: 14; CDR3 protein: CSVVPGQFTDTQYF
V gene: TRBV5-6; J gene: TRBJ1-3; CDR3 length: 14; CDR3 protein: CASTLLGPGNTIYF
V gene: TRBV6-5; J gene: TRBJ2-7; CDR3 length: 16; CDR3 protein: CASSYSGGGLEAEQYF
V gene: TRBV6-1; J gene: TRBJ1-1; CDR3 length: 14; CDR3 protein: CASPPAGLNTEAFF
V gene: TRBV20-1; J gene: TRBJ2-1; CDR3 length: 10; CDR3 protein: CSAKAGLQFF
V gene: TRBV2; J gene: TRBJ1-2; CDR3 length: 14; CDR3 protein: CASSEQGTTYGYTF
V gene: TRBV18; J gene: TRBJ2-7; CDR3 length: 17; CDR3 protein: CASSLEQPGTGFYEQYF
V gene: TRBV6-5; J gene: TRBJ1-2; CDR3 length: 13; CDR3 protein: CASRGQVNYGYTF
V gene: TRBV6-5; J gene: TRBJ1-4; CDR3 length: 14; CDR3 protein: CASRPTGGVEKLFF
V gene: TRBV29-1; J gene: TRBJ2-1; CDR3 length: 14; CDR3 protein: CSVLRDRDRNEQFF
V gene: TRBV25-1; J gene: TRBJ1-6; CDR3 length: 14; CDR3 protein: CASRTTGGNSPLHF
V gene: TRBV5-1; J gene: TRBJ2-1; CDR3 length: 12; CDR3 protein: CASSSNRGEQFF
V gene: TRBV5-1; J gene: TRBJ2-2; CDR3 length: 16; CDR3 protein: CASGSAGTGFTGELFF
V gene: TRBV2; J gene: TRBJ1-3; CDR3 length: 14; CDR3 protein: CASSVEVRVNTIYF
V gene: TRBV27; J gene: TRBJ2-6; CDR3 length: 14; CDR3 protein: CASSFLSGANVLTF
V gene: TRBV2; J gene: TRBJ1-5; CDR3 length: 13; CDR3 protein: CASSGQSYQPQHF
V gene: TRBV7-9; J gene: TRBJ2-7; CDR3 length: 15; CDR3 protein: CASSLGTGFSYEQYF
V gene: TRBV11-2; J gene: TRBJ1-1; CDR3 length: 13; CDR3 protein: CASSQQISGGAFF
V gene: TRBV25-1; J gene: TRBJ2-4; CDR3 length: 16; CDR3 protein: CASSRPGTGLKNSQYF
V gene: TRBV29-1; J gene: TRBJ2-3; CDR3 length: 13; CDR3 protein: CSVGYQIGTIDSF
V gene: TRBV6-4; J gene: TRBJ2-2; CDR3 length: 14; CDR3 protein: CASTAAPGTGELFF
V gene: TRBV11-1; J gene: TRBJ1-5; CDR3 length: 14; CDR3 protein: CASSMGGSDQPQHF
V gene: TRBV6-1; J gene: TRBJ1-6; CDR3 length: 14; CDR3 protein: CASRPGQGMAPLHF
V gene: TRBV12-5; J gene: TRBJ2-3; CDR3 length: 13; CDR3 protein: CASGLVIRDTQYF
V gene: TRBV18; J gene: TRBJ2-2; CDR3 length: 15; CDR3 protein: CASSPKSQGAGELFF
V gene: TRBV19; J gene: TRBJ1-2; CDR3 length: 12; CDR3 protein: CATTQGFGGYTF
V gene: TRBV7-6; J gene: TRBJ1-1; CDR3 length: 15; CDR3 protein: CASSRSGLPNTEAFF
V gene: TRBV7-9; J gene: TRBJ1-2; CDR3 length: 16; CDR3 protein: CSSSLGGGKHNYGYTF
V gene: TRBV11-2; J gene: TRBJ2-7; CDR3 length: 12; CDR3 protein: CASSPSSSEQYF
V gene: TRBV18; J gene: TRBJ1-2; CDR3 length: 17; CDR3 protein: CASYLRGAGTDGYGYTF
V gene: TRBV7-9; J gene: TRBJ1-2; CDR3 length: 14; CDR3 protein: CASSGQGRVYGYTF
V gene: TRBV7-2; J gene: TRBJ1-1; CDR3 length: 13; CDR3 protein: CASSLIRGAEAFF
V gene: TRBV5-1; J gene: TRBJ1-1; CDR3 length: 14; CDR3 protein: CASSVDRGGTEAFF
V gene: TRBV7-3; J gene: TRBJ1-2; CDR3 length: 13; CDR3 protein: CASSLEVNYGYTF
V gene: TRBV6-1; J gene: TRBJ1-5; CDR3 length: 16; CDR3 protein: CASSEGTGGHVEPQHF
V gene: TRBV19; J gene: TRBJ2-7; CDR3 length: 14; CDR3 protein: CASSSRTGPYEQYF
V gene: TRBV28; J gene: TRBJ2-5; CDR3 length: 16; CDR3 protein: CASSLVGLGPQETQYF
V gene: TRBV28; J gene: TRBJ2-6; CDR3 length: 16; CDR3 protein: CASSLTAFSGANVLTF
V gene: TRBV29-1; J gene: TRBJ2-1; CDR3 length: 12; CDR3 protein: CSGNRGGNEQFF
V gene: TRBV28; J gene: TRBJ2-5; CDR3 length: 16; CDR3 protein: CASSLLVGGYLETQYF